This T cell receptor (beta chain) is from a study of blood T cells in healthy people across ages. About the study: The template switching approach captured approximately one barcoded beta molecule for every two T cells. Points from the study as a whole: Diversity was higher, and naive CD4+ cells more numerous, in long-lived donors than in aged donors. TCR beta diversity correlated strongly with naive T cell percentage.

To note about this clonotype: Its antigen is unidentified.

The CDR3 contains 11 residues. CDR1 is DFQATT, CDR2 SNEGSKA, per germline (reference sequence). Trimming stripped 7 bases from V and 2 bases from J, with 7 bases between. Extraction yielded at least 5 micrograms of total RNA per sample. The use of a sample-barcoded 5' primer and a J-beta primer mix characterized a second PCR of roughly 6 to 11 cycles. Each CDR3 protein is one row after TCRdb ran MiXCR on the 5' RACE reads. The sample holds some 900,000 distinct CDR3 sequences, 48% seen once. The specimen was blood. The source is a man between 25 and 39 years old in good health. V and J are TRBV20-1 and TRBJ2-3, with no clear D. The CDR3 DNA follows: TGCAGTGGGCCCCACACAGATACGCAGTATTTT. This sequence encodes CSGPHTDTQYF.